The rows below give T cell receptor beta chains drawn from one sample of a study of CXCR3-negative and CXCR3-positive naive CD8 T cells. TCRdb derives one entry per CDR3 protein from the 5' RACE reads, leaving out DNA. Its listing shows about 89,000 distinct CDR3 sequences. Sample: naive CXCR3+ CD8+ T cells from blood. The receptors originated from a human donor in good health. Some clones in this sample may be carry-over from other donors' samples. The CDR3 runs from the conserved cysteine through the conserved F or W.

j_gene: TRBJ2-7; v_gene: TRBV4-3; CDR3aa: CASSQDSLAGGAYEQYF
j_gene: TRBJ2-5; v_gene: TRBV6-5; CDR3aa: CASSYSSQVLIFQETQYF
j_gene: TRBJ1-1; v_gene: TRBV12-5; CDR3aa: CASGYRDTEAFF
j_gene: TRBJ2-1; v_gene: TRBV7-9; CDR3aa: CASSSNRDPDSYNEQFF
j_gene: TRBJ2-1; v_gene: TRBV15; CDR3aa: CATSRPGDRSYNEQFF
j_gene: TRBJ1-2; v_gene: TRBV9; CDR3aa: CASRPPDRVWNGYTF
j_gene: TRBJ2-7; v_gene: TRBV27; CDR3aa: CASGPERESDEQYF
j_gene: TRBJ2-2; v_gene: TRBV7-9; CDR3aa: CASSFFQHKNTGELFF
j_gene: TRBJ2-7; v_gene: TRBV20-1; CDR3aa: CSGVGDTKAYEQYF
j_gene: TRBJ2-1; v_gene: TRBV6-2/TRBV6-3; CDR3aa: CASSYPATSGVYSSYNEQFF
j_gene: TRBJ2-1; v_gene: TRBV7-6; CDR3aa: CASSFSPRDLTYIEQFF
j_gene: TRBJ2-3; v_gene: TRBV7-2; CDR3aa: CASSLLPGLDGGPTDTQYF
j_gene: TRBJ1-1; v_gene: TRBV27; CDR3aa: CASSPRGSEAFF
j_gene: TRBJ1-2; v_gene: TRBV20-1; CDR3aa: CSAPGGAESYTF
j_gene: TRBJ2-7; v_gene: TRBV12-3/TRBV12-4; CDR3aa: CASRKTGVYEQYF
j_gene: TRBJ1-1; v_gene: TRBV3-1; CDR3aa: CASSQGDRGMNTEAFF
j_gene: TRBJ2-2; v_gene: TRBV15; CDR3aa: CATSRDRGQGVRTGELFF
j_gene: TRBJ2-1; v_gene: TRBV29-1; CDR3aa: CSVEAGGERGTLYNEQFF
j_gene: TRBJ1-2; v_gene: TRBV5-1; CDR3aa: CASTQGLDYTF
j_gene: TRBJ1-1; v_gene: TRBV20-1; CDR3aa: CSARDHRQGNTEAFF
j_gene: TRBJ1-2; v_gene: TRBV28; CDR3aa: CASSPDGLVGYTF
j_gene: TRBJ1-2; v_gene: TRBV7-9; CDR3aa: CASSPAPQGSYGYTF
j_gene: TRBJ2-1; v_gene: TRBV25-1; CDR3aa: CASGPGPGAIHEQFF
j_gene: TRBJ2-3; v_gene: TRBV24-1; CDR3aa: CATSVDFDTDTQYF
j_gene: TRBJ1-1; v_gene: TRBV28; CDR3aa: CASSLGQTTEAFF
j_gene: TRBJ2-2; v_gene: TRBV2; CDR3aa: CASSVEARKDTGELFF
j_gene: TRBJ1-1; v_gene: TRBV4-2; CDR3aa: CASSLRTGDTEAFF
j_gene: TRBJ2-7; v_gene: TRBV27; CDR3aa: CASSTSGPVEQYF
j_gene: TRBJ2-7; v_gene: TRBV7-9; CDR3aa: CASSFLAYEQYF
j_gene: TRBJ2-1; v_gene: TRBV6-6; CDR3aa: CASSLAATGTYNEQFF